The 8 T cell receptor beta chains listed next were all sequenced from one sample in a study of cytotoxic CD8 clonotypes in ibrutinib-treated CLL. This table comes from immunoSEQ multiplex PCR, and its TCRdb copy is limited to in-frame clones, with some not included. The sample shows over 110,000 clones, approximately 90% of them seen only once. Sequencing used PBMCs, obtained after 12 months of ibrutinib treatment. The receptors here all came from a human donor with chronic lymphocytic leukemia.

The rearrangement joins TRBV19 to TRBJ1-1; the match to TRBD1 covers 9 bases. V lost 5 bases, J lost 3 bases, and 7 bases stayed unmatched. Germline CDR1 and CDR2: LNHDA and SQIVND (reference sequence). This CDR3 is 15 amino acids long. This chain's CDR3 is CASSLGQGRYTEAFF. In DNA, the CDR3 is TGTGCCAGTAGTTTAGGACAGGGGAGGTACACTGAAGCTTTCTTT.

The chain combines TRBV2 with TRBJ2-7, with TRBD1 matching 9 bases. Germline V gene data show CDR1 as SNHLY and CDR2 as FYNNEI. The V and J ends lost 5 bases and 0 bases, in that order; junction bases with no gene match: 5. The CDR3 extends over 15 amino acids. The CDR3 protein is CASSRDRETSYEQYF. Written as DNA, the CDR3 is TGTGCCAGCAGTCGGGACAGGGAGACCTCCTACGAGCAGTACTTC.

The chain employs TRBV30 and TRBJ1-3; no clear D. Trimming cost V 3 bases and J 0 bases, with 21 bases left between them. CDR1 and CDR2 from the germline V gene are GTSNPN and SVGIG (reference sequence). The CDR3 extends over 18 amino acids. CDR3 sequence reads: CAWSLPWGYPGSGNTIYF. Here the CDR3 DNA reads TGTGCCTGGAGCCTACCTTGGGGATACCCAGGCTCTGGAAACACCATATATTTT.

Comment on this clone: Germline and junction disagree at one end, which may indicate a read error. The chain links TRBV7-7 to TRBJ2-7; D is unclear. In germline, CDR1 is SSHAT, CDR2 FNYEAQ (reference sequence). This CDR3 region has 13 residues. As DNA, the CDR3 is TGTGCTAGCAGCGTTAGTGGGGATGGGGAGCAGTACTTC. It specifies CASSVSGDGEQYF. Full variable domain (outside the CDR3, taken from reference TRBV7-7 and TRBJ2-7): GAGVSQSPRYKVTKRGQDVTLRCDPISSHATLYWYQQALGQGPEFLTYFNYEAQPDKSGLPSDRFSAERPEGSISTLTIQRTEQRDSAMYRCASSVSGDGEQYFGPGTRLTVT.

Notes on this clone: The germline gene is not matched at one end of the junction; a read error may be the cause. V and J are TRBV27 and TRBJ2-1, with D tentatively TRBD1 or TRBD2 (5 bases each). The CDR3 contains 14 residues. Germline V lookup: CDR1 MNHEY, CDR2 SMNVEV (reference sequence). The DNA of the CDR3 is TGTGCCAGCAGTTGGGGGAGCTCCAACAATGAGCAGTTCTTC. Its protein product is CASSWGSSNNEQFF.

V usage is TRBV7-2 and J usage is TRBJ2-2, with D possibly matching TRBD1 (5 bases). Germline V gene lookup returns CDR1 SGHTA and CDR2 FQGNSA. The CDR3 spans 15 residues. The V gene lost 5 bases and the J gene lost 4 bases, with 14 bases spanning the gap. The CDR3 DNA reads as TGTGCCAGCAGCCACCCCCTAGGGGTCACCGGGGAGCTGTTTTTT. It translates to CASSHPLGVTGELFF. Variable domain in full (rest from reference TRBV7-2 and TRBJ2-2): GAGVSQSPSNKVTEKGKDVELRCDPISGHTALYWYRQSLGQGLEFLIYFQGNSAPDKSGLPSDRFSAERTGGSVSTLTIQRTQQEDSAVYLCASSHPLGVTGELFFGEGSRLTVL.

CDR3 sequence: CSVVAGHGYTF. CDR3 in DNA: TGCAGCGTTGTCGCGGGGCATGGCTACACCTTC. The chain joins TRBV29-1 to TRBJ1-2; perhaps TRBD1 as D (5 bases). The germline gives CDR1 SQVTM, CDR2 ANQGSEA. CDR3 size: 11 residues. Trimming left V 4 bases short and J 6 bases short, with 9 bases between.

J is TRBJ1-1 and V is TRBV4-3; possibly TRBD1 for D (6 bases). The CDR3 has 14 residues. Germline CDR1 LGHNA, CDR2 YSLEER. V lost 1 base, J lost 6 bases, and 12 bases lay in between. CDR3 residues: CASSQVLTGSEAFF. The CDR3 DNA follows: TGCGCCAGCAGCCAAGTTCTTACAGGGTCTGAAGCTTTCTTT.